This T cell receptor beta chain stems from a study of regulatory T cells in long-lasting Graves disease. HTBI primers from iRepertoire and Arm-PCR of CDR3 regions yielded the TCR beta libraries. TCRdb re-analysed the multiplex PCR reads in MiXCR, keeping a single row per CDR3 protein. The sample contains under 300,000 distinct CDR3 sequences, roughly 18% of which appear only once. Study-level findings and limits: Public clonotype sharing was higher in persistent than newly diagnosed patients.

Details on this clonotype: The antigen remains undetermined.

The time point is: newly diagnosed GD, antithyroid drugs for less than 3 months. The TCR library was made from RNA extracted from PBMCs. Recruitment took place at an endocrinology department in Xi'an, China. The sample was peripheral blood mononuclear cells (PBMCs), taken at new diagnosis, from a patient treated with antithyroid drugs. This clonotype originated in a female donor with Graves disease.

The CDR3 DNA is TGTGCCAGCAGTCGGACAGGGGGAGTAGGGACTGAAGCTTTCTTT. Translating it yields CASSRTGGVGTEAFF. V gene TRBV12-3 or TRBV12-4 combines with J gene TRBJ1-1; 10 bases are a match to TRBD1. Trimming took 5 bases from V and 5 from J; bases not matched to a gene: 8. The CDR3 is made up of 15 amino acids.